This is a list of T cell receptor beta chains from one sample in a study of blood T cells in healthy people across ages. TCRdb re-called the 5' RACE reads through MiXCR, storing one row per CDR3 protein. The profile shows over 600,000 distinct CDR3 sequences, around half of them singletons. Material: blood. These receptors all come from a man aged 80 or over in good health. Each CDR3 is given with its conserved first and last residue. The order of the fields is CDR3 length, J gene, V gene, CDR3 protein.

>15|TRBJ2-7|TRBV29-1
CSVARRIAGTYEQYF
>16|TRBJ2-1|TRBV18
CASSPLGLAGDNEQFF
>18|TRBJ2-3|TRBV24-1
CATSDLKHPPGRTDTRYF
>14|TRBJ2-7|TRBV11-2
CASRLSGSISEQYF
>14|TRBJ2-3|TRBV12-3/TRBV12-4
CATRGRAGQDTQYF
>15|TRBJ2-1|TRBV11-2
CASSRGTPFYNEQFF
>15|TRBJ2-1|TRBV20-1
CSTRIGTSLYNEQFF
>14|TRBJ2-7|TRBV20-1
CSAKASGGQYEQYF
>14|TRBJ2-5|TRBV20-1
CSAGPQGTQETQYF
>14|-|TRBV9
CASSVASLGGEQYF
>15|TRBJ2-7|TRBV7-2
CASSLAIAGVREQYF
>16|TRBJ2-6|TRBV30
CAWSRGWDSGANVLTF
>13|TRBJ2-3|TRBV3-1
CASSPGSSYTQYF
>16|TRBJ2-3|TRBV6-1
CASSDWTVTSTDTQYF
>13|TRBJ2-1|TRBV5-1
CASSVGGTNEQFF
>14|TRBJ1-4|TRBV20-1
CSAWGETTNEKLFF
>19|TRBJ2-6|TRBV30
CAWNPSWGAFSTGANVLTF
>12|-|TRBV6-2/TRBV6-3
CASTGPWETQYF
>15|TRBJ2-1|TRBV2
CASSEPMISYNEQFF
>17|TRBJ2-7|TRBV12-3/TRBV12-4
CASSPLGGGLSSYEQYF
>14|TRBJ1-2|TRBV5-1
CASSLGQTLYGYTF
>17|TRBJ1-6|TRBV20-1
CSAIQGGATPYNSPLHF
>17|TRBJ1-3|TRBV7-2
CASSWSPPGASGNTIYF
>15|TRBJ2-3|TRBV7-3
CASSSLGRGTDTQYF
>16|TRBJ2-5|TRBV5-1
CASSLVPIGDGETQYF
>15|TRBJ2-3|TRBV7-3
CASSSPTGKRDTQYF